This TCR beta chain was identified in a study of prognosis after radiotherapy for stage I lung cancer (dated by TCRdb to the early 2020s). In terms of the full investigation: Between early 2018 and 2019, more than 15 stage I NSCLC patients were enrolled in Nanjing, China. Stage I lung tumors that were newly diagnosed and primary were found in around 15 patients, while a few patients had oligometastatic NSCLC after surgical resection of the primary tumor. Every patient was deemed medically inoperable, 12 to 13 because of comorbidities and over 5 because they refused surgery. The cohort included about twelve men and several women, with a median age of roughly 74 years and a range of roughly 53 to 85 years. On tumor histology, roughly 11 patients had adenocarcinoma and six or seven had squamous cell carcinoma. SBRT was given in 3 to 5 fractions with a biologically effective dose of at least 100 Gy, using image-guided IMRT or VMAT. No patient received concurrent therapy alongside SBRT. Four of the 19 patients developed distant metastases after SBRT, at a median of roughly seven months; the other 15 showed no significant progression. This study profiled peripheral blood TCR beta repertoires from stage I NSCLC patients before and after stereotactic body radiotherapy and linked the repertoires to distant failure. The study took one blood sample before SBRT and one after SBRT from each of 20 or so patients and sequenced all 40 or so samples.

A history of other malignancies or of prior chemotherapy or radiotherapy was absent in all patients, and node-negative disease was shown on CT and PET/CT in all patients. At each of two time points, approximately 6 milliliters of peripheral venous blood were collected in EDTA tubes. PBMCs were isolated by Ficoll-Paque Plus density-gradient centrifugation. Samples were stored at -80°C immediately after collection until analysis. Two rounds of multiplex PCR were used to amplify the TCR beta CDR3 region from genomic DNA. In the first PCR round, primers specific to each TRBV and TRBJ gene were used, and the primer sequences were filed in Chinese patent CN105087789A. Universal primers were used in the second round of PCR. The Roche High Pure PCR Template Preparation Kit was used to extract genomic DNA from the frozen PBMCs. An Illumina HiSeq 3000 was used to sequence the libraries paired-end with 151 bp reads. Processing in the source paper ran as follows. CutAdapt was used to remove raw reads lacking the multiplex PCR primer sequences. PEAR was used to merge high-quality paired reads into contigs. MiXCR assigned TRB V, D and J gene segments to each contig by aligning to reference sequences. To remove sequencing errors, CDR3 sequences were clustered according to base quality and sequence similarity. Shannon entropy normalized by the natural log of productive TCR sequence number was used as the measure of diversity. One minus Shannon entropy divided by the natural log of the number of unique clonotypes was used as the definition of clonality. The Youden index of ROC curves was used to select progression-free survival cut-offs for repertoire metrics, and analyses were performed in R 3.5.3. TCRdb reworked the public reads: Q25 trimming with fastp, MiXCR clone assembly, productive beta chains retained. Each record represents a unique CDR3 protein, reported with the most common genes and DNA among its rows. The V and J calls, along with clone size, are taken from TCRdb and not from the paper's own processing. This sample is represented by roughly 25,000 distinct CDR3 sequences; about 45% of them were singletons. The ten largest make up 14% to 15% of the sample.

This clonotype was seen many times. It lacks a known antigen. Nothing much larger sits one base from this clone, and base qualities are not available. The paper as a whole reports these results and caveats: TRBV and TRBJ usage frequencies reportedly differed by metastasis status, in two V genes at baseline and in nine V and two J genes after SBRT. Post-SBRT Shannon entropy and its change from baseline were lower in patients who developed distant metastases; baseline Shannon entropy was not associated with metastases. All reported P values were unadjusted for multiple comparisons. Limitations of the study included a small cohort and short follow-up, and the study findings need independent validation. Whether the expanded TCR clones were tumor-specific was not determined. Unique TCR clone counts fell after SBRT (median 10,088 before versus several thousand after; Wilcoxon paired P=0.011).

Reading from cysteine to phenylalanine, the CDR3 counts 15 amino acids. CDR3 DNA only is kept here, 45 bases in frame from base 1. For CDR1 and CDR2, the germline V gene lists SGHAT and FQNNGV. V is shortened by 5 bases, J by 5 bases, and the region joining them spans 15 bases. The TCR originated in a donor over 45 with non-small cell lung cancer. The sequenced sample was PBMCs, obtained before or after stereotactic body radiation therapy (not recorded which). Recombination connected TRBV11-2 to TRBJ1-4, and perhaps TRBD1 as D gene, on 5 matching bases. In nucleotide form, the sequence is TGTGCCAGCAGCCCCGGAGTCGGGGCGAATGAAAAACTGTTTTTT. It is translated as CASSPGVGANEKLFF.